Listed below are T cell receptor beta chains from one sample, sequenced in a study of shared clonotypes between healthy human individuals. The data were produced by immunoSEQ multiplex PCR, yet TCRdb's version contains in-frame clones alone and is incomplete. Here the sample spans approximately 590,000 clones, roughly 96% being singletons. The specimen sequenced was naive CD8+ T cells sorted from blood. These receptors came from a woman in her twenties or thirties in good health. Both conserved end residues are trimmed from each CDR3.

cdr3_length: 11
j_call: TRBJ1-2
v_call: TRBV6-1
cdr3_aa: ASSLRGGNGYT

cdr3_length: 12
j_call: TRBJ2-7
v_call: TRBV27
cdr3_aa: ASSLVGNSYEQY

cdr3_length: 16
j_call: TRBJ2-3
v_call: TRBV5-6
cdr3_aa: ASSPGLAGVLGTDTQY

cdr3_length: 15
j_call: TRBJ2-1
v_call: TRBV7-9
cdr3_aa: ASSSELAGRSYNEQF

cdr3_length: 13
j_call: TRBJ1-4
v_call: TRBV7-9
cdr3_aa: ASSLMGPRNEKLF

cdr3_length: 12
j_call: TRBJ2-1
v_call: TRBV9
cdr3_aa: ASSYSGAQNEQF

cdr3_length: 11
j_call: TRBJ2-1
v_call: TRBV19
cdr3_aa: ASSVTGYNEQF

cdr3_length: 9
j_call: TRBJ2-7
v_call: TRBV29-1
cdr3_aa: SVVQYYEQY

cdr3_length: 11
j_call: TRBJ1-1
v_call: TRBV5-6
cdr3_aa: ASSPFLNTEAF

cdr3_length: 13
j_call: TRBJ2-3
v_call: TRBV6-5
cdr3_aa: ASSKDSFPTDTQY

cdr3_length: 16
j_call: TRBJ2-1
v_call: TRBV7-8
cdr3_aa: ASSFSYSGENSYNEQF

cdr3_length: 12
j_call: TRBJ1-1
v_call: TRBV28
cdr3_aa: ASSLKGMNTEAF

cdr3_length: 10
j_call: TRBJ1-1
v_call: TRBV7-9
cdr3_aa: ASSLLGTEAF

cdr3_length: 12
j_call: TRBJ2-7
v_call: TRBV4-1
cdr3_aa: ASSPGSYSYEQY

cdr3_length: 14
j_call: TRBJ2-7
v_call: TRBV5-1
cdr3_aa: ASSLVPAGSFYEQY

cdr3_length: 13
j_call: TRBJ1-2
v_call: TRBV6-6
cdr3_aa: ASSYLGGPNYGYT

cdr3_length: 13
j_call: TRBJ1-6
v_call: TRBV5-1
cdr3_aa: ASSHKPSYNSPLH

cdr3_length: 12
j_call: TRBJ2-7
v_call: TRBV11-1
cdr3_aa: ASSVGGATYEQY

cdr3_length: 12
j_call: TRBJ2-5
v_call: TRBV7-2
cdr3_aa: ASSLGWGRETQY

cdr3_length: 14
j_call: TRBJ2-6
v_call: TRBV19
cdr3_aa: ASSPPGYSGANVLT

cdr3_length: 12
j_call: TRBJ2-1
v_call: TRBV28
cdr3_aa: ASSSIGQVNEQF

cdr3_length: 12
j_call: TRBJ2-1
v_call: TRBV4-1
cdr3_aa: ASSHNPEYNEQF

cdr3_length: 10
j_call: TRBJ2-3
v_call: TRBV28
cdr3_aa: ASSIVADTQY

cdr3_length: 14
j_call: TRBJ2-1
v_call: TRBV30
cdr3_aa: AWSGADPFSYNEQF

cdr3_length: 15
j_call: TRBJ1-4
v_call: TRBV9
cdr3_aa: ASSKTGGISFGEKLF

cdr3_length: 15
j_call: TRBJ2-3
v_call: TRBV5-1
cdr3_aa: ASSLDSHVGGTDTQY

cdr3_length: 12
j_call: TRBJ1-2
v_call: TRBV27
cdr3_aa: ASSRGQGAYGYT

cdr3_length: 17
j_call: TRBJ1-1
v_call: TRBV10-3
cdr3_aa: AISESYSGGQAWHTEAF

cdr3_length: 15
j_call: TRBJ2-3
v_call: TRBV7-9
cdr3_aa: ASSDPTGARGTDTQY

cdr3_length: 10
j_call: TRBJ2-5
v_call: TRBV7-2
cdr3_aa: ASSRTGETQY

cdr3_length: 12
j_call: TRBJ2-3
v_call: TRBV7-9
cdr3_aa: ASSYGGHTDTQY

cdr3_length: 14
j_call: TRBJ2-2
v_call: TRBV28
cdr3_aa: ASSSKVNSNTGELF

cdr3_length: 12
j_call: TRBJ2-1
v_call: TRBV10-1
cdr3_aa: ASSESGPHTEQF

cdr3_length: 13
j_call: TRBJ2-7
v_call: TRBV5-1
cdr3_aa: ASSPGTSGRGEQY

cdr3_length: 11
j_call: TRBJ2-7
v_call: TRBV29-1
cdr3_aa: SGRDKSSYEQY

cdr3_length: 13
j_call: TRBJ2-7
v_call: TRBV15
cdr3_aa: ATSRDGGSPYEQY

cdr3_length: 13
j_call: TRBJ2-7
v_call: TRBV6-5
cdr3_aa: ASSYWTSGRGEQY

cdr3_length: 15
j_call: TRBJ2-5
v_call: TRBV6-1
cdr3_aa: ASSEARLAGAFETQY

cdr3_length: 12
j_call: TRBJ2-7
v_call: TRBV7-9
cdr3_aa: ASSHLEGSYEQY

cdr3_length: 13
j_call: TRBJ2-7
v_call: TRBV7-6
cdr3_aa: ASSFGLAGDHEQY

cdr3_length: 10
j_call: TRBJ1-2
v_call: TRBV5-6
cdr3_aa: ASSLEGTGYT

cdr3_length: 14
j_call: TRBJ2-7
v_call: TRBV2
cdr3_aa: ASIPPPSGSPYEQY

cdr3_length: 12
j_call: TRBJ1-4
v_call: TRBV28
cdr3_aa: ASIMTGGDEKLF